Presented here are 21 T cell receptor beta chains from one specimen sequenced in a study of OX40 agonist ivuxolimab in advanced cancers. Profiling relied on immunoSEQ multiplex PCR, and the TCRdb table lists in-frame clones only, not all of them. Of about 73,000 clones listed, around nine tenths are singletons. The sequencing here drew on CD4+ or CD8+ T cells sorted from blood, taken in a trial of the OX40 agonist ivuxolimab. The origin of the receptors is an adult with an advanced solid tumor such as melanoma, head and neck, liver or kidney cancer.

The J gene is TRBJ2-3, the V gene TRBV7-3; TRBD1 matches at 8 bases. This CDR3 is 15 amino acids long. Per germline, CDR1 SGHTA and CDR2 FQGTGA. With V trimmed by 2 bases and J by 3 bases, 4 bases remained unmatched. In DNA form, the CDR3 reads TGTGCCAGCAGCTTAGCCGGGACAGGAACAGATACGCAGTATTTT. Translated: CASSLAGTGTDTQYF.

The V and J genes are TRBV27 and TRBJ2-1; D might be TRBD1 or TRBD2, each matching 5 bases. Looked up from germline, CDR1 is MNHEY and CDR2 is SMNVEV (reference sequence). Trimming took 2 bases from V and 1 from J, leaving 12 bases between them. The CDR3 is 16 residues long. The DNA of the CDR3 is TGTGCCAGCAGTTTAGAGGGGTTGAGTTCCTACAATGAGCAGTTCTTC. Translation gives CASSLEGLSSYNEQFF.

The J gene is TRBJ2-2, the V gene TRBV6-1, with 8 bases matching TRBD2. Germline V gene data show CDR1 as MNHNS and CDR2 as SASEGT. V shed 4 bases, J shed 8 bases, and the junction held 15 bases outside the gene matches. This CDR3 spans 17 amino acids. CDR3 sequence reads: CASSVRGGIAGYGELFF. The CDR3 DNA follows: TGTGCCAGCAGTGTCCGGGGGGGGATAGCGGGGTATGGGGAGCTGTTTTTT.

The chain has TRBV7-2 and TRBJ2-1, with D unclear. V shed 6 bases and J shed 6 bases, with 12 bases lying between them. Germline CDR1 reads SGHTA; CDR2 reads FQGNSA. CDR3 length: 13 amino acids. CDR3 region: CASRAASGNEQFF. In DNA form, the CDR3 reads TGTGCCAGCAGGGCAGCATCAGGCAATGAGCAGTTCTTC.

In its sample, this clone was seen once. The chain has TRBV10-3 and TRBJ2-1; D possibly corresponds to TRBD1 (5 bases). Germline CDR1 reads ENHRY; CDR2 reads SYGVKD. The CDR3 runs to 14 residues. With 4 bases removed from V and 0 bases from J, the gap between germline ends came to 7 bases. The CDR3 DNA reads as TGTGCCATCAGTGGCAGGGTCTCCTACAATGAGCAGTTCTTC. Translation gives CAISGRVSYNEQFF.

The count of this clone is one. This chain connects TRBV18 to TRBJ1-1; 7 bases agree with TRBD1. The CDR3 spans 15 residues. V gave up 3 bases and J gave up 3 bases; unmatched junction bases: 7. Germline CDR1 reads KGHSH; CDR2 reads LQKENI. DNA for the CDR3: TGTGCCAGCTCACCGCTACAGGGGAGGCACACTGAAGCTTTCTTT. Its translation is CASSPLQGRHTEAFF. Filled out from reference TRBV18 and TRBJ1-1, the complete variable domain reads NAGVMQNPRHLVRRRGQEARLRCSPMKGHSHVYWYRQLPEEGLKFMVYLQKENIIDESGMPKERFSAEFPKEGPSILRIQQVVRGDSAAYFCASSPLQGRHTEAFFGQGTRLTVV.

The V call is TRBV28, the J call TRBJ2-4; 8 positions match TRBD1. V gave up 10 bases and J gave up 6 bases; unmatched junction bases: 8. The CDR3 contains 13 residues. Germline CDR1 is MDHEN and CDR2 is SYDVKM. The CDR3 region has the DNA TGTGCCACCACAGGGGGAGAACGAAACATTCAGTACTTC. Its translation is CATTGGERNIQYF.

V gene TRBV18 combines with J gene TRBJ2-2, with D possibly being TRBD1 (6 bases). The CDR3 runs to 16 residues. The V gene's germline CDR1 is KGHSH and CDR2 LQKENI. V shed 4 bases and J shed 1 base, with 13 bases lying between them. CDR3 DNA sequence: TGTGCCAGCTCACAGACACAGGGTCTGAACACCGGGGAGCTGTTTTTT. Amino acids: CASSQTQGLNTGELFF.

This clone has just one count. The chain has TRBV5-4 and TRBJ2-5; TRBD1 is a possible D gene (6 bases). The CDR3 has 13 amino acids. Germline CDR1 is SGHNT and CDR2 is YYREEE (reference sequence). The V end lost 2 bases, the J end lost 7 bases, and 12 bases lay between the germline ends. The CDR3 DNA is TGTGCCAGCAGCTTACAGGGTGTGGGGACCCAGTACTTC. Translating it yields CASSLQGVGTQYF.

This sequence joins TRBV5-1 and TRBJ1-3; 9 bases are a match to TRBD1. Germline-derived CDR1 and CDR2 are SGHRS and YFSETQ. V dropped 0 bases and J dropped 8; count of bases not matched to a gene: 6. CDR3 length: 15 residues. The CDR3 nucleotides read TGCGCCAGCAGCTTGGCCGGGCGACAGGGGGACACCATATATTTT. Translated, it gives CASSLAGRQGDTIYF. The full variable domain, its missing parts supplied by reference TRBV5-1 and TRBJ1-3, is KAGVTQTPRYLIKTRGQQVTLSCSPISGHRSVSWYQQTPGQGLQFLFEYFSETQRNKGNFPGRFSGRQFSNSRSEMNVSTLELGDSALYLCASSLAGRQGDTIYFGEGSWLTVV.

In its sample, this clone was seen once. The chain combines TRBV18 with TRBJ1-4; no firm D call. Trimming removed 2 bases at V and 0 bases at J, with 10 bases between. CDR1 and CDR2 (germline): KGHSH, LQKENI. CDR3 length equals 16 residues. CDR3 in DNA: TGTGCCAGCTCACCAGGGCAGACTGCAACTAATGAAAAACTGTTTTTT. Its protein is CASSPGQTATNEKLFF.

The chain couples TRBV5-1 to TRBJ2-5; 9 bases line up with TRBD1. The end of the DNA fits TRBJ2-7 better, so the J call may be wrong. The CDR3 runs 15 residues. Germline V gene sequence: CDR1 SGHRS, CDR2 YFSETQ. In nucleotides, the CDR3 is TGCGCCAGCAGCTTGATGGGGACAGGGTCTGACGAGCAGTACTTC. Its protein is CASSLMGTGSDEQYF.

The chain uses TRBV29-1 and TRBJ2-7, with a weak D call TRBD1 (5 bases). V gave up 2 bases and J gave up 4 bases, with 12 bases separating them. Germline loops: CDR1 SQVTM, CDR2 ANQGSEA. The CDR3 is 13 residues long. The CDR3 DNA reads TGCAGCGTTGAAAGCAGGGATGATTACGAGCAGTACTTC. It translates to CSVESRDDYEQYF.

This chain links TRBV7-9 with TRBJ1-2; no reliable D call. The CDR3 has 16 residues. The V gene's germline CDR1 is SEHNR and CDR2 FQNEAQ (reference sequence). Deletions cut 5 bases from V and 2 bases from J, with 18 bases between. The CDR3: CASSPDGIQRNYGYTF. Here the CDR3 DNA reads TGTGCCAGCAGCCCAGATGGGATCCAACGAAACTATGGCTACACCTTC.

V and J are TRBV4-1 and TRBJ1-2; maybe TRBD1 (6 bases). The V and J ends lost 0 bases and 8 bases respectively, with 10 bases between them. The CDR3 has 13 amino acids. Germline V gives CDR1 MGHRA, CDR2 YSYEKL. CDR3 in amino acids: CASSQEGARGYTF. Here the CDR3 DNA reads TGCGCCAGCAGCCAAGAGGGGGCGAGGGGCTACACCTTC.

This CDR3 reads CASSGPRGFRETQYF. The CDR3, as DNA: TGTGCCAGCAGTGGACCTCGGGGGTTTAGGGAGACCCAGTACTTC. The chain is built from TRBV2 and TRBJ2-5, with D perhaps TRBD2 (6 bases). Germline V gene data show CDR1 as SNHLY and CDR2 as FYNNEI. The CDR3 spans 15 residues. V lost 4 bases and J 5 bases, leaving 17 bases between the germline ends.

The chain carries TRBV4-2 and TRBJ1-1, with D possibly TRBD1 on 5 matching bases. Trimming removed 1 base at V and 0 bases at J, with 12 bases between. CDR1 and CDR2 from the germline V gene are LGHNA and YNFKEQ. The CDR3 is 16 residues long. The CDR3 sequence: CASSQVTGDLNTEAFF. In nucleotides, the CDR3 is TGTGCCAGCAGCCAAGTCACAGGCGACTTGAACACTGAAGCTTTCTTT.

The chain carries TRBV10-2 and TRBJ2-7, with D possibly being TRBD2 (6 bases). Germline lookup yields CDR1 WSHSY and CDR2 SAAADI. Trimming shortened V by 3 bases and J by 2 bases, and 11 bases separated the two germline ends. This CDR3 has 14 residues. The CDR3 region has the DNA TGCGCCAGCAGTGACACGGGAGTTCCCTACGAGCAGTACTTC. Its protein is CASSDTGVPYEQYF.

The rearrangement links TRBV25-1 to TRBJ2-3, with D uncertain. This CDR3 contains 14 residues. From germline, CDR1 is MGHDK and CDR2 SYGVNS. Trimming removed 5 bases from V and 6 bases from J, with 15 bases in between. For the CDR3, the DNA is TGTGCCAGCAGTCAACCGGCGGATGGGGATACGCAGTATTTT. Amino acid sequence: CASSQPADGDTQYF.

The chain joins TRBV18 to TRBJ1-6; D is uncertain. V was pared by 3 bases and J by 0 bases, with 9 bases between. Looked up from germline, CDR1 is KGHSH and CDR2 is LQKENI. The CDR3 runs 16 residues. The CDR3 loop is CASSPGRSSYNSPLHF. In DNA, the CDR3 is TGTGCCAGCTCACCGGGCAGGAGCTCCTATAATTCACCCCTCCACTTT.

V is TRBV19 and J is TRBJ2-2; 7 nucleotides align to TRBD2. Germline CDR1 LNHDA, CDR2 SQIVND (reference sequence). Trimming removed 7 bases from V and 5 bases from J; junction bases left unmatched: 7. This CDR3 region has 14 residues. As DNA, the CDR3 is TGTGCCAGTAACCGGCGGGAGTGGACCGGGGAGCTGTTTTTT. Its protein product is CASNRREWTGELFF. The entire variable domain, with the rest obtained from reference TRBV19 and TRBJ2-2, is as follows: DGGITQSPKYLFRKEGQNVTLSCEQNLNHDAMYWYRQDPGQGLRLIYYSQIVNDFQKGDIAEGYSVSREKKESFPLTVTSAQKNPTAFYLCASNRREWTGELFFGEGSRLTVL.